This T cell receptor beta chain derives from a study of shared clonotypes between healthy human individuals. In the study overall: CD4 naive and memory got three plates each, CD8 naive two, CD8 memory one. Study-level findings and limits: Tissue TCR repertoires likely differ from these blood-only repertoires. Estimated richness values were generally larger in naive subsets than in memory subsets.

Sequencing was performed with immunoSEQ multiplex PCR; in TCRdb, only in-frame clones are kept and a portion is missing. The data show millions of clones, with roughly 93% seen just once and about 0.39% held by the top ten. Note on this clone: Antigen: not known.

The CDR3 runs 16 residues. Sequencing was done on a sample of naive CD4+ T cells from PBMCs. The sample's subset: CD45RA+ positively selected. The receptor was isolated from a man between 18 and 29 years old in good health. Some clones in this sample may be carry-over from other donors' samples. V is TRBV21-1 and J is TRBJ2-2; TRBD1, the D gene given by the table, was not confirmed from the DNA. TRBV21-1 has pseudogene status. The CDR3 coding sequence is TGTGCCAGCAGCATCGAGCCCAGGGGGAGCACCGGGGAGCTGTTTTTT. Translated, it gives CASSIEPRGSTGELFF.